One and the same sample provided the 28 T cell receptor beta chains below, sequenced in a study of T cell repertoires in breast cancer. A second nested PCR with blocking oligonucleotides suppressed unpaired genes. TCRdb re-analysed the emulsion pairing reads in MiXCR, keeping a single row per CDR3 protein. The data show about 4,000 distinct CDR3 sequences, under 45% seen once. The expanded emulsion RT-PCR method captured paired alpha and beta chains from CD8+ T cells. Sequencing used CD8+ T cells. All receptors come from a pool of human donors with breast cancer or a healthy control (not recorded which).

Worth noting for this clonotype: The junction shows a germline mismatch at one end, possibly a read error. The CDR3 is CSAKTALSGNTIYF. CDR3 coding DNA: TGCAGCGCTAAAACAGCCCTCTCTGGAAACACCATATATTTT. The genes are TRBV20-1 and TRBJ1-3; D unclear. The CDR3 length is 14 residues. Germline-derived CDR1 and CDR2 are DFQATT and SNEGSKA (reference sequence).

The sample holds many counts of this clonotype. The chain carries TRBV7-2 and TRBJ2-2; no clear D gene. Per germline, CDR1 SGHTA and CDR2 FQGNSA. The CDR3 loop spans 17 amino acids. The V end was cut by 0 bases, the J end by 5 bases, with 16 bases between. The CDR3 spells CASSLASVRVRTGELFF. The CDR3 DNA reads TGTGCCAGCAGCTTAGCTTCGGTCCGCGTTCGGACCGGGGAGCTGTTTTTT. Full variable domain (outside the CDR3, taken from reference TRBV7-2 and TRBJ2-2): GAGVSQSPSNKVTEKGKDVELRCDPISGHTALYWYRQSLGQGLEFLIYFQGNSAPDKSGLPSDRFSAERTGGSVSTLTIQRTQQEDSAVYLCASSLASVRVRTGELFFGEGSRLTVL.

This clonotype was observed many times. The V call is TRBV2, the J call TRBJ1-4; a weak D match, TRBD1 (5 bases). Germline CDR1 is SNHLY and CDR2 is FYNNEI. V was clipped by 6 bases and J by 0 bases, with 11 bases between them. This CDR3 has 15 residues. CDR3 residues: CASRQEGTTNEKLFF. CDR3 DNA: TGTGCCAGCAGACAAGAGGGGACAACTAATGAAAAACTGTTTTTT.

This clonotype is large (0.1 to 1%) in the sample. The rearrangement joins TRBV3-1 to TRBJ2-1; 12 bases map to TRBD2. V lost 1 base, J lost 6 bases, and 16 bases stayed unmatched. The CDR3 is 20 residues long. Per germline, CDR1 LGHDT and CDR2 YNNKEL (reference sequence). The CDR3 bases are TGTGCCAGCAGCCAAGCGGTGGGGCTAGCGGGAGGGCGTCCGGCCAATGAGCAGTTCTTC. As protein: CASSQAVGLAGGRPANEQFF.

This chain links TRBV6-5 with TRBJ1-5; D is undetermined. V gave up 5 bases and J gave up 7 bases, with 12 bases separating them. Germline-derived CDR1 and CDR2 are MNHEY and SVGAGI. The length of the CDR3 is 13 residues. The CDR3: CASSIRGGQPQHF. CDR3 DNA: TGTGCCAGCAGTATTCGGGGAGGCCAGCCCCAGCATTTT.

In its sample, this clonotype was seen a few times. The chain carries TRBV6-5 and TRBJ2-5; D is perhaps TRBD1 (5 bases). Trimming took 2 bases from V and 2 from J, leaving 9 bases between them. In germline, CDR1 is MNHEY, CDR2 SVGAGI. The CDR3 spans 14 residues. CDR3 coding DNA: TGTGCCAGCAGTTACCTCGACAGACAAGAGACCCAGTACTTC. Amino acid sequence: CASSYLDRQETQYF.

The V and J genes are TRBV6-1 and TRBJ2-1; 10 bases map to TRBD1. The CDR3 contains 18 residues. Unmatched junction bases numbered 12, after V lost 5 bases and J lost 2 bases. Germline V CDR1 and CDR2: MNHNS, SASEGT. Written as DNA, the CDR3 is TGTGCCAGCAGTACCGGACAGGGGGGGATATTGCCCTACAATGAGCAGTTCTTC. Translating it yields CASSTGQGGILPYNEQFF.

This clonotype occurred many times. This rearrangement joins TRBV18 to TRBJ1-2; maybe TRBD1 (6 bases). Germline loops: CDR1 KGHSH, CDR2 LQKENI. This CDR3 comprises 14 residues. The V and J ends lost 2 bases and 4 bases respectively, with 11 bases between them. CDR3 nucleotide sequence: TGTGCCAGCTCACCATCAGGGGACGGCTATGGCTACACCTTC. Its translation is CASSPSGDGYGYTF.

In its sample, this clonotype ranks as medium-sized (0.01 to 0.1%). V is TRBV6-1 and J is TRBJ2-1; 8 bases are a match to TRBD1. This CDR3 is 16 amino acids long. Germline lookup yields CDR1 MNHNS and CDR2 SASEGT. Losses at the gene ends were 5 bases for V and 2 bases for J; bases not matched to a gene: 8. This CDR3 is CASSTGQGRTYNEQFF. The CDR3 DNA sequence: TGTGCCAGCAGTACCGGACAGGGTAGGACCTACAATGAGCAGTTCTTC.

Regarding this clonotype: It may be a read error: a sequence one base away is much more abundant. This rearrangement joins TRBV7-2 to TRBJ1-2, with TRBD1 as a possible D gene (5 bases). The CDR3 consists of 17 residues. Trimming removed 2 bases at V and 8 bases at J, with 24 bases between. Per germline, CDR1 SGHTA and CDR2 FQGNSA. This CDR3 reads CASSLKRQGVHSWGYTF. The CDR3 DNA follows: TGTGCCAGCAGCTTAAAGAGGCAGGGCGTCCACTCATGGGGCTACACCTTC. Using reference TRBV7-2 and TRBJ1-2 for the parts outside the CDR3, the full variable domain is GAGVSQSPSNKVTEKGKDVELRCDPISGHTALYWYRQSLGQGLEFLIYFQGNSAPDKSGLPSDRFSAERTGGSVSTLTIQRTQQEDSAVYLCASSLKRQGVHSWGYTFGSGTRLTVV.

This clonotype was counted at least ten times. The V and J genes are TRBV6-2 or TRBV6-3 and TRBJ2-7; no clear D gene. This CDR3 has 14 residues. Germline CDR1 reads MNHEY; CDR2 reads SVGEGT. With 2 bases removed from V and 5 bases from J, the gap between germline ends came to 13 bases. The DNA for the CDR3 is TGTGCCAGCAGTTACCGGACCCTCCTGGACGAGCAGTACTTC. It specifies CASSYRTLLDEQYF.

The chain links TRBV27 to TRBJ2-1; 7 bases fit TRBD1. Germline CDR1 reads MNHEY; CDR2 reads SMNVEV (reference sequence). V shed 5 bases and J 7 bases; nucleotides not matched to a gene: 8. This CDR3 contains 14 residues. As DNA, the CDR3 is TGTGCCAGCAGTCTTGACAGGGTAAGAAATGAGCAGTTCTTC. Translating gives CASSLDRVRNEQFF.

This clonotype was seen many times. This sequence joins TRBV29-1 and TRBJ1-4; D gene ambiguous. The V end lost 6 bases, the J end lost 7 bases, and 9 bases lay between the germline ends. CDR1 and CDR2 (germline): SQVTM, ANQGSEA. This CDR3 has 11 residues. Written as DNA, the CDR3 is TGCAGCGTCCTCGTGGGTGAAAAACTGTTTTTT. Its translation is CSVLVGEKLFF.

This clonotype is labeled as large. The chain couples TRBV6-1 to TRBJ2-7; TRBD1 is a possible D gene (6 bases). V lost 5 bases and J 6 bases, leaving 14 bases between the germline ends. CDR1 and CDR2 from the germline V gene are MNHNS and SASEGT. This CDR3 is built from 13 residues. DNA of the CDR3: TGTGCCAGCAGTCCAGTGCGGACAGCCGAGCAGTACGTC. It yields the protein CASSPVRTAEQYV.

The V gene is TRBV6-5, the J gene TRBJ2-2; D uncertain. Germline assignment: CDR1 MNHEY and CDR2 SVGAGI. Trimming pared 2 bases from V and 4 bases from J, leaving 11 bases between. The CDR3 runs to 15 residues. CDR3 bases: TGTGCCAGCAGTTACCTGTCGGACGGCACCGGGGAGCTGTTTTTT. Translated: CASSYLSDGTGELFF.

As regards this clonotype: A read error may account for a junction end that differs from germline. This chain joins TRBV27 and TRBJ1-6; 9 bases agree with TRBD1. Germline V lookup: CDR1 MNHEY, CDR2 SMNVEV (reference sequence). This CDR3 has 15 amino acids. The CDR3 bases are TGTGCCAGCAGTTCTCGGGACAGGGTGGACTCACCCCTTTACTTT. Translating gives CASSSRDRVDSPLYF.

This clonotype was seen repeatedly, ten times or more. The V and J genes are TRBV3-1 and TRBJ1-5; TRBD1 matches 10 bases. Germline CDR1 is LGHDT and CDR2 is YNNKEL (reference sequence). V shed 4 bases, J shed 9 bases, and the junction held 9 bases outside the gene matches. The CDR3 spans 15 residues. For the CDR3, the DNA is TGTGCCAGCAGCCCCGGGACAGGGGCGATGTGGCCCCAGCATTTT. As protein: CASSPGTGAMWPQHF.

By frequency in the sample, this clonotype is hyperexpanded. The chain joins TRBV20-1 to TRBJ1-2; 9 bases fit TRBD1. J lost 5 bases, V lost 6 bases, and 4 bases had no gene match. The CDR3 loop spans 12 amino acids. CDR1 DFQATT and CDR2 SNEGSKA come from the germline V gene (reference sequence). CDR3 residues: CSAPQGAYGYTF. In DNA form, the CDR3 reads TGCAGTGCACCACAGGGGGCGTATGGCTACACCTTC.

This clonotype occurred many times. The chain combines TRBV6-2 or TRBV6-3 with TRBJ1-6, with 7 nucleotides matching TRBD1. Germline assignment: CDR1 MNHEY and CDR2 SVGEGT. Losses at the gene ends were 3 bases for V and 2 bases for J; bases not matched to a gene: 13. This CDR3 region has 19 residues. The CDR3 coding sequence is TGTGCCAGCAGTTATCGACAGGGAGCTGTCGCCGCCTATAATTCACCCCTCCACTTT. It specifies CASSYRQGAVAAYNSPLHF.

A note on this clonotype: A much larger clone lies a single base off, so this may be a read error. The chain employs TRBV28 and TRBJ1-1; D perhaps matches TRBD1 (5 bases). Germline V lookup: CDR1 MDHEN, CDR2 SYDVKM. The CDR3 is 12 residues long. The CDR3 nucleotides are TGTGCCAGCAGTGAGAAGGACACTGAAGCTTCCTTT. This codes for CASSEKDTEASF.

Comment on this clonotype: At one end, the junction sequence differs from germline, possibly due to a read error. The chain has TRBV2 and TRBJ2-1; either TRBD1 or TRBD2 may supply D (5 bases each). From germline, CDR1 is SNHLY and CDR2 FYNNEI. This CDR3 comprises 19 residues. This CDR3 reads CASKRLNPSTGRVVYEQSF. The CDR3 region has the DNA TGTGCCAGCAAGCGCCTAAATCCCTCAACGGGGCGCGTAGTCTATGAGCAGTCCTTC.

The chain is built from TRBV19 and TRBJ1-5; the D is unclear. Germline V gene data show CDR1 as LNHDA and CDR2 as SQIVND (reference sequence). Trimming shortened V by 1 base and J by 0 bases, and 7 bases separated the two germline ends. This CDR3 region has 15 residues. This chain's CDR3 is CASSIAPYSNQPQHF. DNA for the CDR3: TGTGCCAGTAGTATAGCTCCTTATAGCAATCAGCCCCAGCATTTT.

The gene calls are TRBV10-3 and TRBJ2-7, with 7 bases fitting TRBD1. The CDR3 consists of 13 residues. With 2 bases clipped from V and 5 bases from J, the junction kept 3 bases outside the gene matches. Germline assignment: CDR1 ENHRY and CDR2 SYGVKD. CDR3 in DNA: TGTGCCATCAGTGAGATACAGGGGAACGAGCAGTACTTC. Translated, it gives CAISEIQGNEQYF.

This clonotype has at least ten counts. This sequence joins TRBV6-5 and TRBJ1-3; TRBD1 agrees at 9 bases. The CDR3 contains 16 residues. Trimming removed 2 bases from V and 4 bases from J; junction bases left unmatched: 6. Germline CDR1 MNHEY, CDR2 SVGAGI. The CDR3 DNA reads TGTGCCAGCAGTTACGGGGACAGGGCCTCAGGAAACACCATATATTTT. It is translated as CASSYGDRASGNTIYF.

Notes on this clonotype: At one end the junction does not follow the germline gene, possibly because of a read error. This chain connects TRBV5-1 to TRBJ2-1; 10 bases agree with TRBD2. This CDR3 is built from 16 residues. Germline CDR1 is SGHRS and CDR2 is YFSETQ. This chain's CDR3 is CTSSRSSSGGCNEQFF. The CDR3 nucleotides are TGCACCAGCAGCAGGTCTTCTAGCGGGGGCTGCAATGAGCAGTTCTTC.

The CDR3 here is CSARSPGLAGRSSYNEQFF. The CDR3 coding sequence is TGCAGTGCAAGAAGCCCGGGACTAGCGGGGAGAAGCTCCTACAATGAGCAGTTCTTC. The chain carries TRBV20-1 and TRBJ2-1; TRBD2 agrees at 13 bases. V gave up 6 bases and J gave up 0 bases; unmatched junction bases: 14. Looked up from germline, CDR1 is DFQATT and CDR2 is SNEGSKA (reference sequence). This CDR3 comprises 19 residues.

The J gene is TRBJ2-3, the V gene TRBV9, with 10 bases matching TRBD2. V shed 5 bases and J 0 bases; nucleotides not matched to a gene: 6. The CDR3 totals 16 residues. Per germline, CDR1 SGDLS and CDR2 YYNGEE. The CDR3: CASSIGLAESTDTQYF. The CDR3 nucleotides read TGTGCCAGCAGTATAGGACTAGCGGAAAGCACAGATACGCAGTATTTT. The full variable domain, rest sourced from reference TRBV9 and TRBJ2-3, is DSGVTQTPKHLITATGQRVTLRCSPRSGDLSVYWYQQSLDQGLQFLIQYYNGEERAKGNILERFSAQQFPDLHSELNLSSLELGDSALYFCASSIGLAESTDTQYFGPGTRLTVL.

This clonotype was detected many times. V usage is TRBV3-1 and J usage is TRBJ1-1; the match to TRBD1 covers 8 bases. CDR1 and CDR2 (germline): LGHDT, YNNKEL (reference sequence). The CDR3 loop spans 16 amino acids. The V and J ends lost 3 bases and 1 base, in that order; junction bases with no gene match: 7. The CDR3 protein is CASSHVLGTGNTEAFF. The CDR3 DNA sequence: TGTGCCAGCAGCCATGTATTGGGGACAGGGAACACTGAAGCTTTCTTT.